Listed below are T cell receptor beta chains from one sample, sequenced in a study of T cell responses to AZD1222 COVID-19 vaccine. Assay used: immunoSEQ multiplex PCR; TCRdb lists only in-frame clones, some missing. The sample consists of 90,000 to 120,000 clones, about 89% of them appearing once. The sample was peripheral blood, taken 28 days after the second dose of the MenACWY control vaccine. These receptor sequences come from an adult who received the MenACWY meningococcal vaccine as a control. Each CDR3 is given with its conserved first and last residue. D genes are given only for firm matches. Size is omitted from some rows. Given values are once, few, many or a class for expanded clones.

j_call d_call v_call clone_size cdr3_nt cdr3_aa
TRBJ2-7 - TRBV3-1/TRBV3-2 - TGTGCCAGCAGCCCCCGACTTGGGCGAGAGCAGTACTTC CASSPRLGREQYF
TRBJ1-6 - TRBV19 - TGTGCCTCCTCGGGGGGCCCCTGGCCCCTCCACTTT CASSGGPWPLHF
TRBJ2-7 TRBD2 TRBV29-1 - TGCAGCGTTGAATTGCCAGCGGGGAACTCCTACGAGCAGTACTTC CSVELPAGNSYEQYF
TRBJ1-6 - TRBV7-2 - TGTGCCAGCAGCTTATGGGGCGGACAGAATAATTCACCCCTCCACTTT CASSLWGGQNNSPLHF
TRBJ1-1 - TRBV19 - TGTGCCAGTACCCAAAAGACAGCGATGAACACTGAAGCTTTCTTT CASTQKTAMNTEAFF
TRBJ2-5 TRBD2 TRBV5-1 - TGCGCCAGCAGCTACGGACTAGCGGGGGAAGAGACCCAGTACTTC CASSYGLAGEETQYF
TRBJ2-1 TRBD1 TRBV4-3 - TGCGCCAGCAGCCAGCCGGGACAGGGGATAAATGAGCAGTTCTTC CASSQPGQGINEQFF
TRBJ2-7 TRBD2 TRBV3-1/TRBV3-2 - TGTGCCAGCAGCCTCGGTAGCGGGGGTTCCTACGAGCAGTACTTC CASSLGSGGSYEQYF
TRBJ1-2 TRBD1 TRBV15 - TGTGCCACCGCTGCGACAGGGTTGGGCGGCTACACCTTC CATAATGLGGYTF
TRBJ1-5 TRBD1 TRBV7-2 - TGTGCCAGCAGCCTCTCAGGGACAGCGAGCAATCAGCCCCAGCATTTT CASSLSGTASNQPQHF
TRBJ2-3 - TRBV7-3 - TGTGCCAGCAGCAATGGGCCAGATACGCAGTATTTT CASSNGPDTQYF
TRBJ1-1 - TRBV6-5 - TGTGCCAGCAGGTACTACAGGGCAGGTTCGGGCACTGAAGCTTTCTTT CASRYYRAGSGTEAFF
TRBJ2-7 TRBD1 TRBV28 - TGTGCCAGCAGCCTCGACAGGGGATCACCCTACGAGCAGTACTTC CASSLDRGSPYEQYF
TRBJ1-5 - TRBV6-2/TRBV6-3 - TGTGCCAGCAGTCCATTGGGACGGAAAAACCAGCATTTT CASSPLGRKNQHF
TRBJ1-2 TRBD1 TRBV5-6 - TGTGCCAGCACTGTAGACAGGGGCGGCTATGGCTACACCTTC CASTVDRGGYGYTF
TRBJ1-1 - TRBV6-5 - TGTGCCAGCAGTTACGACCAAGCTTTCTTT CASSYDQAFF
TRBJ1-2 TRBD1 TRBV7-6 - TGTGCCAGCAGCTTAGCAGGGGGCAGGGGCTACACCTTC CASSLAGGRGYTF
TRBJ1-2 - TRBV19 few TGTGCCAGTAGGGCCGGGACCCTCTATGGCTACACCTTC CASRAGTLYGYTF
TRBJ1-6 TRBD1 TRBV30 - TGTGCCTGTGGACAGGGCCTAAATTCACCCCTCCACTTT CACGQGLNSPLHF
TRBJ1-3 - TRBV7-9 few TGTGCCAGCAGCTTAGCGTCCAGTTGGATGGGAAACACCATATATTTT CASSLASSWMGNTIYF
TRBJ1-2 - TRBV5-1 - TGCGCCAGCAGCTTGCACGGAGGCTATGGCTACACCTTC CASSLHGGYGYTF
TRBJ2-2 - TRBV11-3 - TGTGCCAGCAGCTACAACTTAGGTTTCGGGACCGGGGAGCTGTTTTTT CASSYNLGFGTGELFF
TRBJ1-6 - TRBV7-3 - TGTGCCAGCAGCTTTCAGGGGAATTCACCCCTCCACTTT CASSFQGNSPLHF
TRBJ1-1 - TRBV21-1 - TGTGCCAGCAGCCCTACGGGCAGGGTCACTGAAGCTTTCTTT CASSPTGRVTEAFF
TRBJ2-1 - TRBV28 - TGTGCCAGCAGTTCTACCCCTTGGGGCAATGAGCAGTTCTTC CASSSTPWGNEQFF
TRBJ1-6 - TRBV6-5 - TGTGCCAGTTCTGTTGGTCGTAATTCACCCCTCCACTTT CASSVGRNSPLHF
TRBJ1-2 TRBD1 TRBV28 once TGTGCCAGCAGCGTAAAGAGGACAGGTCGGTCTGGCTACACCTTC CASSVKRTGRSGYTF
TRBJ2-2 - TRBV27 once TGTGCCAGCAGTCCCAGTAACACCGGGGAGCTGTTTTTT CASSPSNTGELFF
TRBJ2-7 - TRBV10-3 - TGTGCCATCAGTGAGTCGGGGGTCTACGAGCAGTACTTC CAISESGVYEQYF
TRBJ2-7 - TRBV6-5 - TGTGCCAGCTGGGCCTACAGGGAAAGCGAGCAGTACTTC CASWAYRESEQYF
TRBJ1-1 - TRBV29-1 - TGCAGCGTTCAACAGGGAGGGAACACTGAAGCTTTCTTT CSVQQGGNTEAFF
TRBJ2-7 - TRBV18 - TGTGCCAGCTCACCCCAGGGAGAGGGTCGTGAGCAGTACTTC CASSPQGEGREQYF
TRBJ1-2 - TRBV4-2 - TGTGCCAGCAGCCCCCGGGGCCCGAACTATGGCTACACCTTC CASSPRGPNYGYTF
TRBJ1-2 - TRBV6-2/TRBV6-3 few TGTGCCAGCAGTTACTCTGGTAGGGTGGATGGCTACACCTTC CASSYSGRVDGYTF
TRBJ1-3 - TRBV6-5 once TGTGCCAGCAGTTACGGGAGGTCTGGAAACACCATATATTTT CASSYGRSGNTIYF
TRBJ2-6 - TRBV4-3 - TGCGCCAGCAGCCAAGCGGCAGCCTCTGGGGCCAACGTCCTGACTTTC CASSQAAASGANVLTF
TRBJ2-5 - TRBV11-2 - TGTGCCAGCAGCTTAGAAAGGGTTGTGGAGACCCAGTACTTC CASSLERVVETQYF
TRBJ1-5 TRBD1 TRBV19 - TGTGCCAGTAGCAGGGGGCCCCAAAGCAATCAGCCCCAGCATTTT CASSRGPQSNQPQHF